This TCR beta chain was identified in a study of shared clonotypes between healthy human individuals. Study information: Those who served as donors were two women and three men between the ages of 18 and 49.

Selected positively for CCR7 and CD45RO-negative, naive CD8 cells excluded terminally differentiated effector memory CD45RA+ cells. For this clone: Its antigen is not known.

Study observations and caveats: Against clonotypes common to all four donors, non-shared ones had lower generation probabilities. Clonotype sharing across a few donors was observed for around 5.1% of naive CD4 clonotypes. Donors were few, which limited the genetic and exposure-history diversity represented.

Profiling relied on immunoSEQ multiplex PCR, and the TCRdb table lists in-frame clones only, not all of them. The sample yields about 2 million clones, about 95% seen once. Germline CDR1 and CDR2: LNHNV and YYDKDF (reference sequence). This CDR3 is built from 13 residues. With 1 base removed from V and 5 bases from J, the gap between germline ends came to 8 bases. Sequenced sample: naive CD8+ T cells sorted from blood. The TCR originated in a man younger than 35 in good health. The gene calls are TRBV15 and TRBJ2-5; the D is unclear. The CDR3 DNA follows: TGTGCCACCAGCAGAGGCGTCCTGGAGACCCAGTACTTC. As protein: CATSRGVLETQYF.